The table lists the clone carrying this T cell receptor (beta chain) with a count of one. Antigen: not known. This CDR3 has 13 amino acids. The germline CDR1 and CDR2 sequences are SQVTM and ANQGSEA. This entry belongs to a study of cytomegalovirus exposure and HLA in healthy donors. The study, taken as a whole, reports: Clonal expansion, a later analysis showed, was greater in HLA-associated TCR beta chains than in equally common others. Looking again later, the authors saw that most CMV-associated TCR beta chains seemed HLA-restricted. Immune exposure data for these donors was limited to CMV serostatus.

The PCR had 60 Vbeta and 13 Jbeta primers. The table came from immunoSEQ multiplex PCR; TCRdb's copy has only in-frame clones and leaves some out. The profile shows hundreds of thousands of clones, around 80% of them singletons. The clonotype comes from a boy between 10 and 17 years old in good health and CMV-seronegative. Sequenced material: PBMCs. The chain is built from TRBV29-1 and TRBJ2-5; TRBD2 is a possible D gene (5 bases). The J call could be wrong; TRBJ2-7 is a better fit for the DNA end. The CDR3 bases are TGCAGCGTTACTCGGGGTCTCTATTACGAGCAGTACTTC. Amino acid sequence: CSVTRGLYYEQYF.